This T cell receptor (beta chain) appears in the sequencing data of a study of Ad26.COV2.S vaccination and SARS-CoV-2 variants. The CDR3 loop spans 14 amino acids. V shed 4 bases and J 2 bases; nucleotides not matched to a gene: 1. In germline, CDR1 is SEHNR, CDR2 FQNEAQ (reference sequence). Method: immunoSEQ multiplex PCR; TCRdb's copy keeps in-frame clones and lacks some. The sample consists of 87,000 or so clones, under 90% of them appearing once. Study results and limitations: Individuals receiving vaccine had higher spike-specific TCR breadth than placebo recipients did. The authors reported substantial breadth in spike-specific CD8+ and CD4+ T cell responses after vaccination. Breadth measured for non-spike TCRs was similar across vaccine and placebo recipients.

This clone has only one observation. Its antigen is undetermined. Different DNA sequences within this sample yield the same CDR3. The receptor was isolated from a human donor who had recovered from COVID-19. The chain combines TRBV7-9 with TRBJ2-3; 9 bases line up with TRBD2. The material was peripheral blood, obtained after recovery from COVID-19. The CDR3 region has the DNA TGTGCCAGCAGCTCTAGCGGGAACACAGATACGCAGTATTTT. Protein: CASSSSGNTDTQYF.